This TCR beta chain appears in the sequencing data of a study of T cell responses to AZD1222 COVID-19 vaccine. The CDR3 totals 12 residues. Trimming took off 0 bases at V and 7 bases at J, with 6 bases between the two ends. Germline lookup yields CDR1 MNHEY and CDR2 SVGAGI. The method was immunoSEQ multiplex PCR; TCRdb's version includes in-frame clones alone and lacks a portion of them. The data hold 150,000 to 200,000 clones, with more than 85% observed a single time. A word on this clone: Antigen: not known.

Broader study findings: Targeting of unmutated variant regions was reportedly seen in nearly half of spike-specific TCRs.

J is TRBJ1-2 and V is TRBV6-5; D call uncertain. The sequencing here drew on peripheral blood, taken 28 days after the second AZD1222 dose. The receptor was isolated from an adult who received the AZD1222 COVID-19 vaccine. CDR3 residues: CASSYSNTGYTF. The CDR3 DNA reads TGTGCCAGCAGTTACTCGAATACTGGCTACACCTTC.